This TCR beta chain derives from a study of T cells in Graves' hyperthyroidism and ophthalmopathy. From RNA transcripts, TCR beta CDR3 regions were amplified. First-round RT-PCR targeting the TCR CDR3 was performed with the HTBI primer set. TCRdb passed the multiplex PCR reads through MiXCR, listing each CDR3 protein once. The table has more than 300,000 distinct CDR3 sequences, approximately 14% seen once. This clonotype has ten or more counts. In germline, CDR1 is SEHNR, CDR2 FQNEAQ (reference sequence). Germline trimming cut 1 base from V and 4 bases from J; bases unmatched to any gene: 8. This CDR3 region has 16 residues.

Material for sequencing was blood. The chain recombines TRBV7-9 with TRBJ2-3; 7 nucleotides match TRBD1. This receptor was identified in a woman aged 30 to 39 with Graves' ophthalmopathy. The CDR3 nucleotides read TGTGCCAGCAGCTTAGGGACCTGGACAGGTGCAGATACGCAGTATTTT. Its translation is CASSLGTWTGADTQYF.